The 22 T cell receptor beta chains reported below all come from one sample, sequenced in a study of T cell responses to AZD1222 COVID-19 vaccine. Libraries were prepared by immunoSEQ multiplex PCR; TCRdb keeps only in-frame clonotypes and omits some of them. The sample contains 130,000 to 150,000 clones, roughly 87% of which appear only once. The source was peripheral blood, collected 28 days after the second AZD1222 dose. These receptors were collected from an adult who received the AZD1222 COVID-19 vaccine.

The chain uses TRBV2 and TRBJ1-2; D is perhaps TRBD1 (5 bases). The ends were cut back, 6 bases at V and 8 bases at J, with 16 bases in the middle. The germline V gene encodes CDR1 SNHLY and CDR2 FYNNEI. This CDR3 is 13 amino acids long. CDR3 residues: CASRPGGDGGYTF. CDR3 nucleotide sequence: TGTGCCAGCAGGCCCGGCGGGGACGGGGGCTACACCTTC.

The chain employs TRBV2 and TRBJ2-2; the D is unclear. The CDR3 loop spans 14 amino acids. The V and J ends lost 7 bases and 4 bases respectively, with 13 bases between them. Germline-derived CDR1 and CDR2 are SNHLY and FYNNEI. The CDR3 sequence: CASTPEGTTGELFF. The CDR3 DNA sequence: TGTGCCAGCACTCCAGAAGGAACCACCGGGGAGCTGTTTTTT. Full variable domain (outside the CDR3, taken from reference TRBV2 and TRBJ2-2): EPEVTQTPSHQVTQMGQEVILRCVPISNHLYFYWYRQILGQKVEFLVSFYNNEISEKSEIFDDQFSVERPDGSNFTLKIRSTKLEDSAMYFCASTPEGTTGELFFGEGSRLTVL.

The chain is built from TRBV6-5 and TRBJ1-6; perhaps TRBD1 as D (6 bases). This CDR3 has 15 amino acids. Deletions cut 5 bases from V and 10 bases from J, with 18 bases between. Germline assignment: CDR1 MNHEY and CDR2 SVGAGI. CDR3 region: CASSTGQTRGSPLHF. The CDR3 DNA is TGTGCCAGCAGTACCGGACAGACTCGTGGATCACCCCTCCACTTT.

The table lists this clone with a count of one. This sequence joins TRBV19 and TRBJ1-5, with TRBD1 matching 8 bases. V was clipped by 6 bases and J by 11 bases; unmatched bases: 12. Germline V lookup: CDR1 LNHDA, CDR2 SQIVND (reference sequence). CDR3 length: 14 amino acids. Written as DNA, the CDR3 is TGTGCCAGTAGCCAGGGGGCGAGCAAAGGGGCCCAGCATTTT. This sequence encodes CASSQGASKGAQHF.

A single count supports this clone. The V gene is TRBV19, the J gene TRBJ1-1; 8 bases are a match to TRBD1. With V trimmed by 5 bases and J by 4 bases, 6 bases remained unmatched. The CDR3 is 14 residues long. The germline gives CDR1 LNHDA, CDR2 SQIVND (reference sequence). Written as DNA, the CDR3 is TGTGCCAGTAGTCAGCCTACAGGGGGCACTGAAGCTTTCTTT. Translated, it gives CASSQPTGGTEAFF.

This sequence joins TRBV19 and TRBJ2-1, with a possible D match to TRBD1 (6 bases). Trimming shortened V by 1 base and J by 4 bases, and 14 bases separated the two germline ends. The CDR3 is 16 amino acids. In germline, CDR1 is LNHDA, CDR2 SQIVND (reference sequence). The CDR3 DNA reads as TGTGCCAGTAGTATAGCCACACGGACAGTATACAATGAGCAGTTCTTC. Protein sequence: CASSIATRTVYNEQFF.

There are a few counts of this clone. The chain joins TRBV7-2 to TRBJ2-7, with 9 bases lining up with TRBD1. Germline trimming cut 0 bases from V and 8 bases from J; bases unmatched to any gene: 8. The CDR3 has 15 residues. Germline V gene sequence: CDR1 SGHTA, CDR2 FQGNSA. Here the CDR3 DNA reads TGTGCCAGCAGCTTAGCCCGGGACAGGGTAGGGCAGCAGTACTTC. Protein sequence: CASSLARDRVGQQYF.

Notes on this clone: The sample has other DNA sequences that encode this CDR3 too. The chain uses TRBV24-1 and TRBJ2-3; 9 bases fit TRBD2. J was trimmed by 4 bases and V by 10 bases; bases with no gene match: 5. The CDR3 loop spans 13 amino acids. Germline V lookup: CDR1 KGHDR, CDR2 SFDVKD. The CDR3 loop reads CATGLAVSDTQYF. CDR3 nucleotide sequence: TGTGCCACGGGACTAGCAGTGTCAGATACGCAGTATTTT.

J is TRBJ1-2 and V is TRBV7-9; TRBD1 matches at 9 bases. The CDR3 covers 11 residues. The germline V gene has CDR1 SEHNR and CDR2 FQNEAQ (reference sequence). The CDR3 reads CGGQGPYGYTF. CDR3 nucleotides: TGTGGGGGACAGGGCCCATATGGCTACACCTTC.

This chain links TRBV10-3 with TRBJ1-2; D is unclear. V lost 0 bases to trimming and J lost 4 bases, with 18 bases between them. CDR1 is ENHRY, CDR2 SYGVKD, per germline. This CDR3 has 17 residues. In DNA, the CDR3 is TGTGCCATCAGTGAGTCGACATCGTCCCAAGGCGGCTATGGCTACACCTTC. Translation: CAISESTSSQGGYGYTF.

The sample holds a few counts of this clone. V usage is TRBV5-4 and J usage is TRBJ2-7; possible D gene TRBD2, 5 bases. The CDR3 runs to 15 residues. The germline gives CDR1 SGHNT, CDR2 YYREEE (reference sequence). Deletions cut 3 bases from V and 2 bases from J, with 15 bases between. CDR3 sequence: CASSSSGRGPYEQYF. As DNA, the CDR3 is TGTGCCAGCAGCTCTTCGGGGAGAGGACCCTACGAGCAGTACTTC.

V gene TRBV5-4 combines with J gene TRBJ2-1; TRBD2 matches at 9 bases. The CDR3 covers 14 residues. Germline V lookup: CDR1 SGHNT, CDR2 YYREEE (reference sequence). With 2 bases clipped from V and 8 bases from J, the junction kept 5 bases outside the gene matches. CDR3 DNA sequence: TGTGCCAGCAGCTTAGGGACTAGCATCGATGAGCAGTTCTTC. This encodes CASSLGTSIDEQFF. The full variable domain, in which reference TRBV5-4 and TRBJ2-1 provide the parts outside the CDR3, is ETGVTQSPTHLIKTRGQQVTLRCSSQSGHNTVSWYQQALGQGPQFIFQYYREEENGRGNFPPRFSGLQFPNYSSELNVNALELDDSALYLCASSLGTSIDEQFFGPGTRLTVL.

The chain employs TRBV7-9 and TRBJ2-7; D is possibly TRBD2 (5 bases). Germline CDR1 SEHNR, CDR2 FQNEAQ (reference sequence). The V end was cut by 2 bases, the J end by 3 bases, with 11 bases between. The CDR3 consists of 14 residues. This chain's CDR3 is CASSLSTEVYEQYF. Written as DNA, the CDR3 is TGTGCCAGCAGCTTAAGCACGGAGGTCTACGAGCAGTACTTC.

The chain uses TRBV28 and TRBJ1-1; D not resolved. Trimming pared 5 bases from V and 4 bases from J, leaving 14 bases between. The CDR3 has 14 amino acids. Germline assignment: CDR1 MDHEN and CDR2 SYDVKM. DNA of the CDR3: TGTGCCAGCAGTCTGGCCCTACTTGGCACTGAAGCTTTCTTT. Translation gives CASSLALLGTEAFF.

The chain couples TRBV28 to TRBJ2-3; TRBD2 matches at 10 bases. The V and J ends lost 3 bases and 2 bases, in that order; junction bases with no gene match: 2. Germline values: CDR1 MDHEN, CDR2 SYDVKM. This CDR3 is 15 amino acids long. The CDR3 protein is CASSFSGRITDTQYF. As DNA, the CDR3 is TGTGCCAGCAGTTTTAGCGGGAGGATCACAGATACGCAGTATTTT.

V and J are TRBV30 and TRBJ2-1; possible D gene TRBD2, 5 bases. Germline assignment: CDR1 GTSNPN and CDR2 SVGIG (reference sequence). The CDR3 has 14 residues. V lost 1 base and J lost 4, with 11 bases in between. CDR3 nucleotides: TGTGCCTGGAGTGGGGCTAGCCCGTACAATGAGCAGTTCTTC. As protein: CAWSGASPYNEQFF.

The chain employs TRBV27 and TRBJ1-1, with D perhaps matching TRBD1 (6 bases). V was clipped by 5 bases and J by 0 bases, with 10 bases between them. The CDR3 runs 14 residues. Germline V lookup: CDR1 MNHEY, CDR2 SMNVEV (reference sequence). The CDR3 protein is CASSVGTLNTEAFF. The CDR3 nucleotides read TGTGCCAGCAGTGTCGGGACACTGAACACTGAAGCTTTCTTT.

The CDR3: CASSHLPEQPQHF. DNA of the CDR3: TGCGCCAGCAGCCACCTCCCGGAACAGCCCCAGCATTTT. The chain joins TRBV4-1 to TRBJ1-5; no clear D. This CDR3 comprises 13 residues. Germline lookup yields CDR1 MGHRA and CDR2 YSYEKL. The V end was cut by 3 bases, the J end by 7 bases, with 10 bases between.

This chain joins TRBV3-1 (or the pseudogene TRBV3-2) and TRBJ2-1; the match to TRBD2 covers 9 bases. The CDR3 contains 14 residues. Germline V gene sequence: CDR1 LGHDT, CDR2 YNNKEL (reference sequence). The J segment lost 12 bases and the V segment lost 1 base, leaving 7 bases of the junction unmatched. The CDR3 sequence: CASSQGGREPGQFF. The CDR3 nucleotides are TGTGCCAGCAGCCAAGGCGGGAGGGAGCCAGGGCAGTTCTTC.

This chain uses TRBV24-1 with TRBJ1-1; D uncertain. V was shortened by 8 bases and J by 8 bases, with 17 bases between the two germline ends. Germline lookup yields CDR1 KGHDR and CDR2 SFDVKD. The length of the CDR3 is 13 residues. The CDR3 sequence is CATNDGHTREAFF. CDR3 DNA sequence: TGTGCCACCAACGACGGCCACACGAGGGAAGCTTTCTTT.

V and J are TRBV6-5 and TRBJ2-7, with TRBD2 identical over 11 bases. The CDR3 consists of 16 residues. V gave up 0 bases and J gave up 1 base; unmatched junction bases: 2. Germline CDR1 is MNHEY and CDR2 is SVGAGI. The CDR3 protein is CASSYSGTSGSYEQYF. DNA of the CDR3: TGTGCCAGCAGTTACTCCGGGACTAGCGGTTCCTACGAGCAGTACTTC.

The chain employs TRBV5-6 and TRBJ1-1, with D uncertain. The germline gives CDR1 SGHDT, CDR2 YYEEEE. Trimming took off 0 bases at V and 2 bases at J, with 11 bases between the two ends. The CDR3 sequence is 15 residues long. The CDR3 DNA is TGTGCCAGCAGCTTGGGGTACAGCGTCAACACTGAAGCTTTCTTT. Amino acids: CASSLGYSVNTEAFF.